Included here is one TCR beta chain sequence, with context. These data belong to a study of blood T cell repertoires in COVID-19. Unmatched junction bases numbered 6, after V lost 7 bases and J lost 2 bases. This CDR3 spans 14 amino acids. Germline CDR1 is MDHEN and CDR2 is SYDVKM. The data were produced by immunoSEQ multiplex PCR, yet TCRdb's version contains in-frame clones alone and is incomplete. Among fewer than 70,000 clones listed, almost 95% were seen once. Sequencing was carried out using peripheral blood. The chain joins TRBV28 to TRBJ2-7; 9 nucleotides match TRBD2. The source is a man aged 50 to 59 with active COVID-19. CDR3 loop: CASIRTSETYEQYF. The CDR3 DNA reads TGTGCCAGCATCCGGACTAGCGAAACCTACGAGCAGTACTTC.